One and the same sample provided the 32 T cell receptor beta chains below, sequenced in a study of T cells after yellow fever vaccination. Via MiXCR, TCRdb re-called the 5' RACE reads, giving one row per CDR3 protein. Of roughly 170,000 distinct CDR3 sequences in the sample, approximately 6.2% were seen once. The sequencing here drew on CD4+ T cells sorted from PBMCs, taken on the day of the first yellow fever vaccination. The receptor source for this set is a man aged 18 to 35 who received the YFV17D yellow fever vaccine.

V gene TRBV28 combines with J gene TRBJ2-7; 10 bases match TRBD2. Germline CDR1 reads MDHEN; CDR2 reads SYDVKM. The CDR3 has 15 residues. V lost 8 bases to trimming and J lost 1 base; unmatched junction nucleotides: 8. CDR3 protein: CASQRGGGASYEQYV. CDR3 DNA sequence: TGTGCCAGCCAGCGGGGGGGCGGGGCGTCCTACGAGCAGTACGTC.

Only a few counts were recorded for this clonotype. The chain joins TRBV7-2 to TRBJ1-1; the D is unclear. Germline loops: CDR1 SGHTA, CDR2 FQGNSA. V lost 5 bases and J 1 base, leaving 11 bases between the germline ends. This CDR3 contains 14 residues. For the CDR3, the DNA is TGTGCCAGCAGCCCCCCGGGGTGGAACACTGAAGCTTTCTTT. Translating gives CASSPPGWNTEAFF.

This clonotype came up a few times. The chain is built from TRBV12-3 or TRBV12-4 and TRBJ1-1; D is ambiguous. There are 13 residues in the CDR3. V lost 6 bases and J 0 bases, leaving 8 bases between the germline ends. The CDR3 coding sequence is TGTGCCAGCAGGCCAACAGTGAACACTGAAGCTTTCTTT. Translating it yields CASRPTVNTEAFF.

This sequence joins TRBV12-3 or TRBV12-4 and TRBJ2-3; 9 nucleotides line up with TRBD2. Trimming cost V 1 base and J 2 bases; bases outside gene matches: 7. This CDR3 comprises 17 residues. CDR3 nucleotide sequence: TGTGCCAGCAGTTTAGGGAGACTAGCGGACGACACAGATACGCAGTATTTT. This gives the protein CASSLGRLADDTDTQYF.

CDR3 sequence (DNA): TGTGCCAGCAGCAGACAGGCCACTGGGGCCAACGTCCTGACTTTC. Translating gives CASSRQATGANVLTF. The rearrangement links TRBV7-2 to TRBJ2-6; a possible D gene is TRBD1 (6 bases). Germline V lookup: CDR1 SGHTA, CDR2 FQGNSA. This CDR3 is 15 amino acids long. V lost 5 bases and J 2 bases, leaving 10 bases between the germline ends.

This clonotype showed up just a few times. The V gene is TRBV5-1, the J gene TRBJ1-1; D is perhaps TRBD1 (6 bases). The CDR3 runs 14 residues. The germline gives CDR1 SGHRS, CDR2 YFSETQ. Trimming stripped 7 bases from V and 7 bases from J, with 20 bases between. The CDR3 loop is CASHQGRRKDEAFF. CDR3 DNA: TGCGCCAGCCACCAGGGGCGTAGGAAGGATGAAGCTTTCTTT.

This clonotype has at least ten counts. This chain links TRBV5-1 with TRBJ2-3, with 7 bases fitting TRBD2. J gave up 2 bases and V 6 bases, and 6 bases lay outside the gene matches. The CDR3 sequence is 14 residues long. Germline V lookup: CDR1 SGHRS, CDR2 YFSETQ. The CDR3 protein is CASTPAGFTDTQYF. CDR3 nucleotides: TGCGCCAGCACCCCAGCGGGGTTCACAGATACGCAGTATTTT.

This clonotype has ten or more counts. Written as DNA, the CDR3 is TGTGCCATCAGTGAGGTGGGGTCCCCCTACAATGAGCAGTTCTTC. It specifies CAISEVGSPYNEQFF. The V gene is TRBV10-3, the J gene TRBJ2-1, with D unresolved. This CDR3 comprises 15 residues. The V end was cut by 2 bases, the J end by 2 bases, with 10 bases between. The V gene's germline CDR1 is ENHRY and CDR2 SYGVKD.

This clonotype was counted only a few times. The chain uses TRBV7-9 and TRBJ1-1; D remains ambiguous. Between the trimmed V and J ends, which lost 0 bases and 4 bases, there was a span of 9 bases. This CDR3 region has 14 residues. Germline CDR1 is SEHNR and CDR2 is FQNEAQ (reference sequence). CDR3 sequence reads: CASSLALLGTEAFF. CDR3 coding DNA: TGTGCCAGCAGCTTAGCCCTCTTGGGCACTGAAGCTTTCTTT.

This clonotype appeared a few times. The chain recombines TRBV6-5 with TRBJ2-3; 8 positions match TRBD2. Germline V gene lookup returns CDR1 MNHEY and CDR2 SVGAGI. V shed 5 bases and J 7 bases; nucleotides not matched to a gene: 11. The CDR3 has 15 amino acids. Here the CDR3 reads CASSHRGGLENTQYF. CDR3 DNA: TGTGCCAGCAGTCACCGGGGGGGCCTGGAAAATACGCAGTATTTT.

The chain is built from TRBV20-1 and TRBJ1-2; 9 positions match TRBD1. The CDR3 is made up of 12 amino acids. V gave up 5 bases and J gave up 2 bases; unmatched junction bases: 0. CDR1 is DFQATT, CDR2 SNEGSKA, per germline (reference sequence). The CDR3 loop reads CSAGTGNYGYTF. CDR3 sequence (DNA): TGCAGTGCTGGGACAGGGAACTATGGCTACACCTTC.

This clonotype has just a few counts. The genes are TRBV20-1 and TRBJ2-5; 7 bases map to TRBD2. V trimming: 3 bases; J trimming: 4 bases; junction bases outside the gene matches: 8. The CDR3 covers 14 residues. CDR1 is DFQATT and CDR2 is SNEGSKA in the germline V gene (reference sequence). CDR3: CSARKSGALETQYF. In DNA, the CDR3 is TGCAGTGCTAGGAAAAGCGGGGCTCTAGAGACCCAGTACTTC.

The rearrangement links TRBV7-7 to TRBJ2-3; 14 positions match TRBD2. The germline V gene encodes CDR1 SSHAT and CDR2 FNYEAQ (reference sequence). This CDR3 has 15 amino acids. With V trimmed by 5 bases and J by 6 bases, 4 bases remained unmatched. The CDR3 nucleotides are TGTGCCAGCAGCCCGGGACTAGCGGGGGTGGATACGCAGTATTTT. This sequence encodes CASSPGLAGVDTQYF.

The CDR3 region is CASSPPGLGPQETQYF. Written as DNA, the CDR3 is TGTGCCAGCAGCCCCCCCGGCCTCGGACCTCAAGAGACCCAGTACTTC. The V call is TRBV9, the J call TRBJ2-5; D gene uncertain. The CDR3 length is 16 residues. V was pared by 4 bases and J by 2 bases, with 18 bases between. The V gene's germline CDR1 is SGDLS and CDR2 YYNGEE.

Many counts were recorded for this clonotype. The chain combines TRBV12-3 or TRBV12-4 with TRBJ2-7; 7 bases match TRBD1. The CDR3 has 14 residues. V was clipped by 5 bases and J by 0 bases; unmatched bases: 4. CDR3 in DNA: TGTGCCAGCAGTAGACAGGGCCACTCCTACGAGCAGTACTTC. Translating it yields CASSRQGHSYEQYF.

This clonotype was seen a few times. The rearrangement links TRBV18 to TRBJ1-4; possible D gene TRBD1, 5 bases. This CDR3 has 15 amino acids. The V gene lost 3 bases and the J gene lost 4 bases, with 12 bases spanning the gap. Germline V gene lookup returns CDR1 KGHSH and CDR2 LQKENI. The CDR3 sequence: CASSPRDGNNEKLFF. CDR3 DNA sequence: TGTGCCAGCTCACCCCGGGACGGAAATAATGAAAAACTGTTTTTT.

CDR3 loop: CASSYRSPGRPNSPLHF. CDR3 nucleotide sequence: TGTGCCAGCAGTTACCGATCGCCGGGACGGCCTAATTCACCCCTCCACTTT. The chain recombines TRBV6-5 with TRBJ1-6; D is perhaps TRBD1 (5 bases). The CDR3 has 17 residues. Trimming pared 2 bases from V and 6 bases from J, leaving 17 bases between. The germline V gene has CDR1 MNHEY and CDR2 SVGAGI.

The genes are TRBV12-3 or TRBV12-4 and TRBJ1-2; 7 nucleotides line up with TRBD1. The CDR3 runs 14 residues. J gave up 5 bases and V 6 bases, and 9 bases lay outside the gene matches. This CDR3 reads CASRPGQRSYGYTF. The CDR3 coding sequence is TGTGCCAGCAGACCGGGACAGCGATCTTATGGCTACACCTTC.

The chain recombines TRBV25-1 with TRBJ1-2; no definite D call. CDR1 is MGHDK and CDR2 is SYGVNS in the germline V gene. CDR3 length: 13 amino acids. The germline V and J ends were trimmed by 1 base and 6 bases, with 9 bases remaining between them. CDR3 in amino acids: CASSESGYDGYTF. The CDR3 nucleotides read TGTGCCAGCAGTGAATCTGGGTACGATGGCTACACCTTC.

Many counts were recorded for this clonotype. The J gene is TRBJ2-6, the V gene TRBV28; no clear D gene. The ends were cut back, 6 bases at V and 0 bases at J, with 6 bases in the middle. Germline V gives CDR1 MDHEN, CDR2 SYDVKM. CDR3 size: 14 residues. The CDR3 loop is CASRESSGANVLTF. The CDR3 DNA sequence: TGTGCCAGCAGAGAAAGCTCTGGGGCCAACGTCCTGACTTTC.

This clonotype was seen ten or more times. With a much larger clone just one base away, this may be a read error. V is TRBV12-3 or TRBV12-4 and J is TRBJ1-2, with no clear D. The CDR3 spans 12 residues. V lost 3 bases, J lost 2 bases, and 4 bases lay in between. CDR3 nucleotides: TGTGCCAGCAGTTTTGGGAACTATGGCTACACCTTC. Amino acids: CASSFGNYGYTF.

This rearrangement joins TRBV11-1 to TRBJ1-1; perhaps TRBD1 as D (5 bases). Trimming shortened V by 7 bases and J by 0 bases, and 24 bases separated the two germline ends. The CDR3 loop spans 18 amino acids. In germline, CDR1 is SGHAT, CDR2 FQDESV (reference sequence). The DNA for the CDR3 is TGTGCCAGCAACGGAGGGGCGGCTAAATCCATCATGAACACTGAAGCTTTCTTT. Translation: CASNGGAAKSIMNTEAFF.

The chain employs TRBV5-1 and TRBJ1-2; perhaps TRBD1 as D (5 bases). Germline loops: CDR1 SGHRS, CDR2 YFSETQ. Trimming removed 3 bases at V and 4 bases at J, with 13 bases between. CDR3 size: 14 residues. CDR3 in DNA: TGCGCCAGCAGCTCGGCCCCAGGGTCCTATGGCTACACCTTC. It translates to CASSSAPGSYGYTF.

This clonotype was picked up many times. The genes are TRBV28 and TRBJ1-6; 8 bases are shared with TRBD1. The CDR3 contains 14 residues. Germline V CDR1 and CDR2: MDHEN, SYDVKM. V trimming: 6 bases; J trimming: 4 bases; junction bases outside the gene matches: 2. The DNA for the CDR3 is TGTGCCAGCAGGACAGGGGATTATAATTCACCCCTCCACTTT. Translating it yields CASRTGDYNSPLHF. Using reference TRBV28 and TRBJ1-6 for the parts outside the CDR3, the full variable domain is DVKVTQSSRYLVKRTGEKVFLECVQDMDHENMFWYRQDPGLGLRLIYFSYDVKMKEKGDIPEGYSVSREKKERFSLILESASTNQTSMYLCASRTGDYNSPLHFGNGTRLTVT.

This clonotype was counted only a few times. The chain links TRBV7-9 to TRBJ2-1; D unclear. V was pared by 5 bases and J by 6 bases, with 20 bases between. The germline gives CDR1 SEHNR, CDR2 FQNEAQ (reference sequence). The CDR3 has 16 residues. The CDR3 loop is CASSPRNPLTGNEQFF. CDR3 DNA: TGTGCCAGCAGCCCCCGGAACCCCTTAACCGGCAATGAGCAGTTCTTC.

This clonotype has at least ten counts. The chain employs TRBV7-6 and TRBJ2-2, with D unresolved. CDR3 length equals 14 residues. Trimming took off 8 bases at V and 4 bases at J, with 14 bases between the two ends. Germline CDR1 SGHVS, CDR2 FNYEAQ. DNA for the CDR3: TGTGCCAGCCAAAACAGTTTATCCACCGGGGAGCTGTTTTTT. Amino acid sequence: CASQNSLSTGELFF.

In this sample, this clonotype is medium-sized. The chain couples TRBV5-1 to TRBJ2-3; TRBD2 might be the D (6 bases). Germline CDR1 SGHRS, CDR2 YFSETQ. The ends were cut back, 2 bases at V and 4 bases at J, with 14 bases in the middle. CDR3 length: 15 amino acids. The CDR3 coding sequence is TGCGCCAGCAGCTTCGGGACTCTTAAGGCAGATACGCAGTATTTT. The encoded protein is CASSFGTLKADTQYF.

The gene calls are TRBV5-1 and TRBJ2-3; 7 bases map to TRBD2. This CDR3 is 16 amino acids long. Germline trimming cut 3 bases from V and 2 bases from J; bases unmatched to any gene: 9. The germline V gene has CDR1 SGHRS and CDR2 YFSETQ. In DNA form, the CDR3 reads TGCGCCAGCAGCTCTCGAATGGGGGGGTACACAGATACGCAGTATTTT. This encodes CASSSRMGGYTDTQYF.

This clonotype showed up many times. The gene calls are TRBV29-1 and TRBJ1-1; D may be TRBD1 (5 bases). V was pared by 4 bases and J by 3 bases, with 12 bases between. There are 13 residues in the CDR3. The germline V gene has CDR1 SQVTM and CDR2 ANQGSEA. DNA for the CDR3: TGCAGCGTTGGGCTGGGGACCCACACTGAAGCTTTCTTT. Translated: CSVGLGTHTEAFF.

The chain carries TRBV4-1 and TRBJ1-3; D unresolved. Trimming left V 0 bases short and J 0 bases short, with 12 bases between. Germline CDR1 is MGHRA and CDR2 is YSYEKL. The CDR3 is 17 residues long. The CDR3, as DNA: TGCGCCAGCAGCCAAGAAGGAGGCCGGTTCTCTGGAAACACCATATATTTT. It yields the protein CASSQEGGRFSGNTIYF.

This clonotype was found a few times. J is TRBJ2-5 and V is TRBV7-2, with a tentative D call TRBD1 (6 bases). Germline values: CDR1 SGHTA, CDR2 FQGNSA. The CDR3 sequence is 13 residues long. With 5 bases removed from V and 5 bases from J, the gap between germline ends came to 12 bases. The CDR3 DNA is TGTGCCAGCAGCAAAGCAGGGGCGGAGACCCAGTACTTC. Protein product: CASSKAGAETQYF.

This chain links TRBV4-1 with TRBJ2-3; D unresolved. Between the trimmed V and J ends, which lost 1 base and 6 bases, there was a span of 11 bases. The length of the CDR3 is 14 residues. The germline gives CDR1 MGHRA, CDR2 YSYEKL. CDR3 loop: CASSQVDSRDTQYF. The CDR3 DNA sequence: TGCGCCAGCAGCCAAGTAGACTCCCGCGATACGCAGTATTTT.